The 29 T cell receptor beta chains below were found in one sample sequenced in a study of blood T cell repertoires in COVID-19. This table comes from immunoSEQ multiplex PCR, and its TCRdb copy is limited to in-frame clones, with some not included. The sample lists 70,000 or so clones, around four fifths occurring once. Source material: peripheral blood. The receptors were gathered from a man older than 75 with active or convalescent COVID-19.

The rearrangement joins TRBV5-1 to TRBJ2-6; D is perhaps TRBD1 (5 bases). The V gene lost 0 bases and the J gene lost 0 bases, with 7 bases spanning the gap. CDR1 and CDR2 (germline): SGHRS, YFSETQ. The CDR3 runs 16 residues. For the CDR3, the DNA is TGCGCCAGCAGCTTGGACAGGCGCTCTGGGGCCAACGTCCTGACTTTC. The encoded protein is CASSLDRRSGANVLTF.

The gene calls are TRBV2 and TRBJ1-4; 9 nucleotides line up with TRBD1. Germline loops: CDR1 SNHLY, CDR2 FYNNEI. V gave up 5 bases and J gave up 5 bases; unmatched junction bases: 3. The length of the CDR3 is 14 residues. For the CDR3, the DNA is TGTGCCAGCAGTAAACAGGGGGCGAATGAAAAACTGTTTTTT. Protein product: CASSKQGANEKLFF.

The chain carries TRBV2 and TRBJ1-4, with D possibly TRBD1 on 5 matching bases. There are 16 residues in the CDR3. In germline, CDR1 is SNHLY, CDR2 FYNNEI. V lost 5 bases and J lost 0, with 13 bases in between. For the CDR3, the DNA is TGTGCCAGCAGTTTCTCAAGACAGCCAACTAATGAAAAACTGTTTTTT. Its translation is CASSFSRQPTNEKLFF.

This clone was seen a single time. CDR3 DNA sequence: TGTGCCAGCAGCTTTCGGGGGATAGCCAAAAACATTCAGTACTTC. This encodes CASSFRGIAKNIQYF. The gene calls are TRBV5-6 and TRBJ2-4; a possible D gene is TRBD2 (6 bases). The CDR3 is 15 residues long. V lost 2 bases, J lost 0 bases, and 9 bases lay in between. Germline V gives CDR1 SGHDT, CDR2 YYEEEE.

This chain links TRBV6-5 with TRBJ2-3; D not resolved. CDR3 length: 15 amino acids. From germline, CDR1 is MNHEY and CDR2 SVGAGI. Trimming removed 5 bases from V and 0 bases from J, with 12 bases in between. The CDR3 sequence is CASSPRGLSTDTQYF. CDR3 in DNA: TGTGCCAGCAGTCCCCGAGGCCTGAGCACAGATACGCAGTATTTT.

This chain uses TRBV11-2 with TRBJ2-1, with TRBD2 matching over 9 bases. Per germline, CDR1 SGHAT and CDR2 FQNNGV. This CDR3 spans 17 amino acids. The V gene end was trimmed by 1 base and the J gene end by 1 base; junction bases not matched to a gene: 5. The CDR3 coding sequence is TGTGCCAGCAGCTTAGGGCTAGCGGGACTATCCTACAATGAGCAGTTCTTC. Encoded protein: CASSLGLAGLSYNEQFF.

J is TRBJ2-2 and V is TRBV11-3, with 8 nucleotides matching TRBD2. CDR1 is SGHNT and CDR2 is YENEEA in the germline V gene. This CDR3 contains 18 residues. V gave up 2 bases and J gave up 3 bases; unmatched junction bases: 11. This chain's CDR3 is CASSLMTGAGDDTGELFF. Written as DNA, the CDR3 is TGTGCCAGCAGCTTAATGACGGGAGCGGGGGATGACACCGGGGAGCTGTTTTTT.

A word on this clone: Distinct nucleotide sequences in the sample also encode this CDR3. The chain couples TRBV3-1 (or the pseudogene TRBV3-2) to TRBJ2-5, with D possibly TRBD2 on 5 matching bases. V was cut by 1 base and J by 2 bases, with 8 bases left in between. The CDR3 sequence is 14 residues long. Germline V lookup: CDR1 LGHDT, CDR2 YNNKEL (reference sequence). This CDR3 is CASSQGGGQETQYF. DNA for the CDR3: TGTGCCAGCAGCCAAGGTGGAGGACAAGAGACCCAGTACTTC.

The J gene is TRBJ1-1, the V gene TRBV2; TRBD1 agrees at 8 bases. In germline, CDR1 is SNHLY, CDR2 FYNNEI. The CDR3 runs 12 residues. V shed 6 bases and J 10 bases; nucleotides not matched to a gene: 7. The CDR3 DNA is TGTGCCAGCAGCCTTGACAGGGGAGGAGCTTTCTTT. Amino acid sequence: CASSLDRGGAFF.

CDR3 in amino acids: CASSIGAGGRYEQYF. CDR3 nucleotides: TGTGCCAGCAGCATAGGAGCGGGGGGGCGCTACGAGCAGTACTTC. The rearrangement joins TRBV7-2 to TRBJ2-7; the match to TRBD2 covers 10 bases. In germline, CDR1 is SGHTA, CDR2 FQGNSA. The CDR3 has 15 residues. The V segment lost 5 bases and the J segment 3 bases; nucleotides outside the gene matches: 7.

This clone was seen only once. This chain joins TRBV5-6 and TRBJ1-2, with 8 positions matching TRBD1. The germline V gene encodes CDR1 SGHDT and CDR2 YYEEEE. CDR3 length equals 16 residues. The ends lost 0 bases at V and 6 bases at J; junction bases unmatched: 10. CDR3 sequence: CASSLGSTGGSHGYTF. The CDR3 DNA sequence: TGTGCCAGCAGCTTGGGATCTACAGGGGGAAGTCATGGCTACACCTTC.

This chain joins TRBV11-2 and TRBJ1-1, with no clear D. This CDR3 spans 14 amino acids. Germline V gene data show CDR1 as SGHAT and CDR2 as FQNNGV. Trimming cost V 2 bases and J 4 bases, with 11 bases left between them. CDR3 in amino acids: CASSLSQVRTEAFF. The CDR3 nucleotides read TGTGCCAGCAGCTTATCTCAGGTTCGCACTGAAGCTTTCTTT.

The chain has TRBV3-1 (or the pseudogene TRBV3-2) and TRBJ1-2; 8 bases match TRBD1. Germline values: CDR1 LGHDT, CDR2 YNNKEL (reference sequence). The V gene end was trimmed by 4 bases and the J gene end by 7 bases; junction bases not matched to a gene: 11. The length of the CDR3 is 15 residues. The CDR3 reads CASSPDAQGAIGYTF. DNA of the CDR3: TGTGCCAGCAGCCCCGATGCGCAGGGGGCTATTGGCTACACCTTC.

The J gene is TRBJ1-5, the V gene TRBV30, with 10 bases identical to TRBD1. The CDR3 is made up of 14 amino acids. J lost 6 bases, V lost 1 base, and 3 bases had no gene match. Germline CDR1 GTSNPN, CDR2 SVGIG (reference sequence). The CDR3 loop is CAWSGGQGIQPQHF. The CDR3, as DNA: TGTGCCTGGAGTGGGGGACAGGGGATTCAGCCCCAGCATTTT.

V is TRBV30 and J is TRBJ2-3; 10 bases map to TRBD1. Germline lookup yields CDR1 GTSNPN and CDR2 SVGIG (reference sequence). V shed 0 bases, J shed 0 bases, and the junction held 6 bases outside the gene matches. The CDR3 runs 17 residues. As DNA, the CDR3 is TGTGCCTGGAGTGTTCCGGGACAGGGGATAAGCACAGATACGCAGTATTTT. Its translation: CAWSVPGQGISTDTQYF.

The V and J genes are TRBV6-6 and TRBJ2-1, with TRBD2 matching 9 bases. CDR3 length: 16 amino acids. Looked up from germline, CDR1 is MNHNY and CDR2 is SVGAGI (reference sequence). Unmatched junction bases numbered 11, after V lost 2 bases and J lost 9 bases. The CDR3 loop reads CASSYPTGGRAGEQFF. CDR3 DNA sequence: TGTGCCAGCAGTTACCCCACCGGCGGGAGGGCCGGTGAGCAGTTCTTC.

The chain uses TRBV18 and TRBJ2-2, with D maybe TRBD1 (6 bases). V shed 6 bases and J shed 1 base, with 9 bases lying between them. In germline, CDR1 is KGHSH, CDR2 LQKENI. The CDR3 has 14 amino acids. CDR3 protein: CASSQGQNTGELFF. CDR3 nucleotide sequence: TGTGCCAGCTCCCAGGGACAGAACACCGGGGAGCTGTTTTTT.

CDR3 sequence reads: CASSTFTDNYNEQFF. DNA for the CDR3: TGTGCCAGTAGTACTTTTACGGACAACTACAATGAGCAGTTCTTC. The rearrangement links TRBV19 to TRBJ2-1; perhaps TRBD1 as D (5 bases). Germline CDR1 reads LNHDA; CDR2 reads SQIVND (reference sequence). The ends were cut back, 4 bases at V and 3 bases at J, with 13 bases in the middle. The CDR3 is made up of 15 amino acids.

This clone was recorded a few times. The chain recombines TRBV2 with TRBJ1-5, with TRBD1 matching 7 bases. Trimming took 6 bases from V and 5 from J; bases not matched to a gene: 7. This CDR3 region has 14 residues. Germline V gives CDR1 SNHLY, CDR2 FYNNEI. Here the CDR3 reads CASRMRQGHQPQHF. CDR3 sequence (DNA): TGTGCCAGCAGGATGCGACAGGGCCATCAGCCCCAGCATTTT.

The DNA of the CDR3 is TGTGCCAGTACCCCGGAACCCGCAGGGGGCAGGTGGGAGACCCAGTACTTC. Its translation: CASTPEPAGGRWETQYF. The chain employs TRBV19 and TRBJ2-5; 8 bases line up with TRBD1. From germline, CDR1 is LNHDA and CDR2 SQIVND (reference sequence). This CDR3 is built from 17 residues. Germline trimming cut 7 bases from V and 5 bases from J; bases unmatched to any gene: 18.

This clone was detected a few times. The chain combines TRBV18 with TRBJ1-3; 9 bases match TRBD1. The CDR3 sequence is 18 residues long. From germline, CDR1 is KGHSH and CDR2 LQKENI. Trimming took 3 bases from V and 0 from J; bases not matched to a gene: 9. Here the CDR3 DNA reads TGTGCCAGCTCACCGAAACTACCGGGACAGGGCTCTGGAAACACCATATATTTT. Translating gives CASSPKLPGQGSGNTIYF.

The V call is TRBV11-2, the J call TRBJ2-7; TRBD1 aligns across 10 bases. Germline V gene lookup returns CDR1 SGHAT and CDR2 FQNNGV. This CDR3 has 17 amino acids. The J segment lost 1 base and the V segment lost 1 base, leaving 7 bases of the junction unmatched. CDR3 amino acids: CASSLVMWGQGSYEQYF. CDR3 DNA: TGTGCCAGCAGCTTAGTGATGTGGGGACAGGGGTCCTACGAGCAGTACTTC.

This chain joins TRBV7-2 and TRBJ2-1; 14 bases fit TRBD2. Germline lookup yields CDR1 SGHTA and CDR2 FQGNSA. This CDR3 spans 16 amino acids. Trimming took 5 bases from V and 6 from J; bases not matched to a gene: 6. The CDR3 DNA follows: TGTGCCAGCAGCCCGGCCGGGACTAGCGGGAGCAATGAGCAGTTCTTC. Translation gives CASSPAGTSGSNEQFF.

The rearrangement uses TRBV5-1 and TRBJ2-2; tentatively, D is TRBD1 (7 bases). With 4 bases removed from V and 2 bases from J, the gap between germline ends came to 15 bases. The CDR3 extends over 16 amino acids. The germline V gene encodes CDR1 SGHRS and CDR2 YFSETQ. The CDR3 coding sequence is TGCGCCAGCAGCCCCAACGGAGGGGGCAACACCGGGGAGCTGTTTTTT. The encoded protein is CASSPNGGGNTGELFF.

The CDR3 loop reads CASSDPSPGGYSSYEQYF. DNA of the CDR3: TGTGCCAGCAGTGACCCTTCCCCGGGGGGCTATAGCTCCTACGAGCAGTACTTC. The chain joins TRBV6-1 to TRBJ2-7; perhaps TRBD2 as D (7 bases). V was pared by 3 bases and J by 0 bases, with 21 bases between. The CDR3 covers 18 residues. The germline V gene has CDR1 MNHNS and CDR2 SASEGT.

The chain carries TRBV13 and TRBJ2-2; 16 nucleotides match TRBD2. Germline CDR1 and CDR2: PRHDT and FYEKMQ (reference sequence). With 4 bases clipped from V and 6 bases from J, the junction kept 8 bases outside the gene matches. The CDR3 extends over 18 amino acids. DNA for the CDR3: TGTGCCAGCAGCTCAACCGGGACTAGCGGGGGGGCACCCGGGGAGCTGTTTTTT. This sequence encodes CASSSTGTSGGAPGELFF.

CDR3: CASSQTGTNYGYTF. The CDR3 DNA is TGCGCCAGCAGCCAAACCGGGACTAACTATGGCTACACCTTC. The chain couples TRBV5-1 to TRBJ1-2; no definite D call. The CDR3 spans 14 residues. The V gene lost 4 bases and the J gene lost 0 bases, with 10 bases spanning the gap. CDR1 is SGHRS and CDR2 is YFSETQ in the germline V gene.

This chain uses TRBV5-1 with TRBJ2-7; 10 bases are a match to TRBD1. From germline, CDR1 is SGHRS and CDR2 YFSETQ. The CDR3 runs to 13 residues. Trimming took 4 bases from V and 4 from J; bases not matched to a gene: 2. As DNA, the CDR3 is TGCGCCAGCAGCAGGGACAGGGGTTACGAGCAGTACTTC. This translates into CASSRDRGYEQYF.

This sequence joins TRBV5-1 and TRBJ2-7; 7 positions agree with TRBD2. Germline V gene data show CDR1 as SGHRS and CDR2 as YFSETQ. V trimming: 4 bases; J trimming: 5 bases; junction bases outside the gene matches: 12. The CDR3 contains 15 residues. The CDR3 protein is CASSLTRAGLDEQYF. CDR3 DNA sequence: TGCGCCAGCAGCCTGACTCGAGCGGGACTTGACGAGCAGTACTTC.